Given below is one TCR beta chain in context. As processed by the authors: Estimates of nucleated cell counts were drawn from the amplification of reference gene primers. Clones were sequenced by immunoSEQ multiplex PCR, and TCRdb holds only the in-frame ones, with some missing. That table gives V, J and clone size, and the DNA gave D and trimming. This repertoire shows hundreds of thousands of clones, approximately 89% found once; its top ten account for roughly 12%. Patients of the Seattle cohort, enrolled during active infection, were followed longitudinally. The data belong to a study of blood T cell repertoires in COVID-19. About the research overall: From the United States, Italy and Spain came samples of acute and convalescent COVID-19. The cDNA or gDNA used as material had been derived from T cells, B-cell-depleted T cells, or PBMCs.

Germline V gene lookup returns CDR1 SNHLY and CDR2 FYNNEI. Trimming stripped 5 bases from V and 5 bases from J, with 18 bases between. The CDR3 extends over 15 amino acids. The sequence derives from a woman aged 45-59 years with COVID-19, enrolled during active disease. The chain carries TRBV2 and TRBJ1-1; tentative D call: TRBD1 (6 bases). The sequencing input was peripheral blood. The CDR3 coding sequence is TGTGCCAGCAGTCCAAGGCGCAGGGGAGGGACTGAAGCTTTCTTT. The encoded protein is CASSPRRRGGTEAFF.